Listed below are T cell receptor beta chains from one sample, sequenced in a study of shared clonotypes between healthy human individuals. Clones were read by immunoSEQ multiplex PCR, and TCRdb kept only the in-frame ones, dropping some. The repertoire includes approximately 620,000 clones, less than 98% of them detected once, and around 0.058% sits in the top ten. Input material: naive CD4+ T cells sorted from blood. The receptors were gathered from a woman in her 30s in good health. CDR3s include the opening cysteine and the closing phenylalanine or tryptophan. D genes are given only for firm matches. The listing skips clone size in some rows; elsewhere it reads once, few, many or a size class.

size	V	D	J	CDR3	DNA
NA	TRBV5-4	TRBD1	TRBJ1-2	CASSLDRVGGYTF	TGTGCCAGCAGTCTGGACAGGGTAGGAGGCTACACCTTC
NA	TRBV25-1	NA	TRBJ1-6	CASSEDTPSPLHF	TGTGCCAGCAGTGAAGACACACCGTCACCCCTCCACTTT
NA	TRBV28	NA	TRBJ2-5	CASSLGGSQETQYF	TGTGCCAGCAGTTTAGGGGGGTCCCAAGAGACCCAGTACTTC
NA	TRBV20-1	NA	TRBJ2-3	CSASLSTQYF	TGCAGTGCCTCCCTGAGTACGCAGTATTTT
NA	TRBV14	TRBD2	TRBJ2-7	CASSQTSGSRNEQYF	TGTGCCAGCAGCCAGACTAGCGGGAGTAGGAACGAGCAGTACTTC
NA	TRBV6-5	NA	TRBJ1-1	CASSYTFGRGNTEAFF	TGTGCCAGCAGTTACACCTTCGGGCGGGGGAACACTGAAGCTTTCTTT
NA	TRBV2	NA	TRBJ1-4	CASRGGQGSIDEKLFF	TGTGCCAGCAGGGGAGGGCAGGGGAGTATCGATGAAAAACTGTTTTTT
NA	TRBV5-1	NA	TRBJ2-1	CASSLDGTGYNEQFF	TGCGCCAGCAGCTTGGATGGGACTGGCTACAATGAGCAGTTCTTC
NA	TRBV2	NA	TRBJ1-4	CASSARTRNEKLFF	TGTGCCAGCAGTGCTAGGACACGCAATGAAAAACTGTTTTTT
NA	TRBV20-1	NA	TRBJ1-3	CSAGGNTIYF	TGCAGTGCGGGGGGAAACACCATATATTTT
NA	TRBV15	NA	TRBJ2-7	CATSRGAWGSGSYEQYF	TGTGCCACCAGCAGAGGGGCCTGGGGTAGCGGTTCCTACGAGCAGTACTTC
few	TRBV19	TRBD2	TRBJ2-7	CASSISGKPYEQYF	TGTGCCAGTAGTATTAGCGGGAAACCCTACGAGCAGTACTTC
NA	TRBV19	TRBD1	TRBJ2-7	CASSTTGTGTREQYF	TGTGCCAGTAGTACTACCGGGACAGGGACGCGGGAGCAGTACTTC
NA	TRBV27	NA	TRBJ1-2	CASGMDGSYGYTF	TGTGCCAGCGGTATGGACGGTAGCTATGGCTACACCTTC
NA	TRBV30	TRBD1	TRBJ2-4	CAWRGQGGTNIQYF	TGTGCCTGGAGGGGACAGGGAGGGACAAACATTCAGTACTTC
NA	TRBV28	NA	TRBJ1-4	CASSLLQGYEKLFF	TGTGCCAGCAGTTTATTACAGGGTTACGAAAAACTGTTTTTT
NA	TRBV4-1	TRBD2	TRBJ2-2	CASSQEWTSGRTGELFF	TGCGCCAGCAGCCAAGAGTGGACTAGCGGGAGGACCGGGGAGCTGTTTTTT
NA	TRBV28	NA	TRBJ2-2	CASRAVTPGELFF	TGTGCCAGCAGAGCTGTGACCCCCGGGGAGCTGTTTTTT
NA	TRBV21-1	NA	TRBJ2-1	CASSRGCGNEQFF	TGTGCCAGCAGCAGAGGGTGCGGGAATGAGCAGTTCTTC
NA	TRBV6-6	TRBD1	TRBJ2-1	CASSPRGTGTSNEQFF	TGTGCCAGCAGTCCACGGGGGACAGGGACGTCCAATGAGCAGTTCTTC
NA	TRBV19	TRBD1	TRBJ1-4	CASSPRTGGLEKLFF	TGTGCCAGTAGTCCCCGGACAGGGGGCCTTGAAAAACTGTTTTTT
NA	TRBV5-1	NA	TRBJ2-7	CASSFDGQTYEQYF	TGCGCCAGCAGCTTTGACGGACAGACCTACGAGCAGTACTTC
NA	TRBV14	NA	TRBJ2-1	CASSHPLAASDNPRGHEQFF	TGTGCCAGCAGCCATCCCCTAGCGGCGTCGGACAACCCGCGGGGGCATGAGCAGTTCTTC
NA	TRBV27	NA	TRBJ2-7	CASSWGVGEQYF	TGTGCCAGCAGTTGGGGTGTGGGAGAGCAGTACTTC
NA	TRBV28	NA	TRBJ1-4	CASSLGVQEKKLFF	TGTGCCAGCAGTTTGGGAGTACAGGAGAAAAAACTGTTTTTT
NA	TRBV18	NA	TRBJ1-4	CASSPGGMKEKLFF	TGTGCCAGCTCACCAGGGGGCATGAAGGAAAAACTGTTTTTT
NA	TRBV7-2	TRBD2	TRBJ2-1	CASSSSGRANEQFF	TGTGCCAGCAGCTCCAGCGGGAGGGCTAATGAGCAGTTCTTC
once	TRBV5-6	NA	TRBJ2-3	CASNLRVGGTDTQYF	TGTGCCAGCAACCTTCGGGTGGGGGGCACAGATACGCAGTATTTT
NA	TRBV28	NA	TRBJ2-3	CASKPGPSTDTQYF	TGTGCCAGCAAACCGGGGCCTAGCACAGATACGCAGTATTTT
NA	TRBV7-9	TRBD1	TRBJ1-4	CASSFRTGDEKLFF	TGTGCCAGCAGCTTTAGGACAGGGGATGAAAAACTGTTTTTT
NA	TRBV6-1	TRBD2	TRBJ2-3	CASSEWTSGSTGDTQYF	TGTGCCAGCAGTGAATGGACTAGCGGGAGCACGGGAGATACGCAGTATTTT
NA	TRBV19	NA	TRBJ1-1	CASSSTLNTEAFF	TGTGCCAGTAGTTCGACATTGAACACTGAAGCTTTCTTT
NA	TRBV14	TRBD2	TRBJ2-3	CASSHGTVRERADTQYF	TGTGCCAGCAGCCATGGGACTGTGCGGGAGAGGGCAGATACGCAGTATTTT
NA	TRBV19	TRBD1	TRBJ1-2	CASSIRLFRGTGDGYTF	TGTGCCAGTAGTATCAGGCTTTTTAGGGGGACAGGGGATGGCTACACCTTC
NA	TRBV18	NA	TRBJ2-2	CASSPGQDEGTGELFF	TGTGCCAGCTCCCCCGGGCAGGATGAGGGCACCGGGGAGCTGTTTTTT
NA	TRBV6-6	NA	TRBJ2-3	CASRRSGTSTDTQYF	TGTGCCAGCCGGAGGTCAGGGACCAGCACAGATACGCAGTATTTT
NA	TRBV28	NA	TRBJ1-1	CATHASLGGTEAFF	TGTGCCACCCACGCTAGCTTAGGGGGGACTGAAGCTTTCTTT
NA	TRBV28	TRBD1	TRBJ1-4	CASSTQRGQGNEKLFF	TGTGCCAGCAGTACTCAACGGGGACAGGGGAATGAAAAACTGTTTTTT
NA	TRBV4-1	NA	TRBJ2-7	CASSQGSGEQYF	TGCGCCAGCAGCCAAGGGTCGGGCGAGCAGTACTTC
NA	TRBV28	NA	TRBJ2-7	CASSFSDDTRWSYEQYF	TGTGCCAGCAGTTTCTCGGATGATACTAGATGGTCCTACGAGCAGTACTTC
NA	TRBV2	NA	TRBJ1-2	CASSNRLGGGYTF	TGTGCCAGCAGTAACAGGCTAGGAGGCGGCTACACCTTC
NA	TRBV28	NA	TRBJ1-3	CASSGSAGNTIYF	TGTGCCAGCAGCGGGTCTGCTGGAAACACCATATATTTT